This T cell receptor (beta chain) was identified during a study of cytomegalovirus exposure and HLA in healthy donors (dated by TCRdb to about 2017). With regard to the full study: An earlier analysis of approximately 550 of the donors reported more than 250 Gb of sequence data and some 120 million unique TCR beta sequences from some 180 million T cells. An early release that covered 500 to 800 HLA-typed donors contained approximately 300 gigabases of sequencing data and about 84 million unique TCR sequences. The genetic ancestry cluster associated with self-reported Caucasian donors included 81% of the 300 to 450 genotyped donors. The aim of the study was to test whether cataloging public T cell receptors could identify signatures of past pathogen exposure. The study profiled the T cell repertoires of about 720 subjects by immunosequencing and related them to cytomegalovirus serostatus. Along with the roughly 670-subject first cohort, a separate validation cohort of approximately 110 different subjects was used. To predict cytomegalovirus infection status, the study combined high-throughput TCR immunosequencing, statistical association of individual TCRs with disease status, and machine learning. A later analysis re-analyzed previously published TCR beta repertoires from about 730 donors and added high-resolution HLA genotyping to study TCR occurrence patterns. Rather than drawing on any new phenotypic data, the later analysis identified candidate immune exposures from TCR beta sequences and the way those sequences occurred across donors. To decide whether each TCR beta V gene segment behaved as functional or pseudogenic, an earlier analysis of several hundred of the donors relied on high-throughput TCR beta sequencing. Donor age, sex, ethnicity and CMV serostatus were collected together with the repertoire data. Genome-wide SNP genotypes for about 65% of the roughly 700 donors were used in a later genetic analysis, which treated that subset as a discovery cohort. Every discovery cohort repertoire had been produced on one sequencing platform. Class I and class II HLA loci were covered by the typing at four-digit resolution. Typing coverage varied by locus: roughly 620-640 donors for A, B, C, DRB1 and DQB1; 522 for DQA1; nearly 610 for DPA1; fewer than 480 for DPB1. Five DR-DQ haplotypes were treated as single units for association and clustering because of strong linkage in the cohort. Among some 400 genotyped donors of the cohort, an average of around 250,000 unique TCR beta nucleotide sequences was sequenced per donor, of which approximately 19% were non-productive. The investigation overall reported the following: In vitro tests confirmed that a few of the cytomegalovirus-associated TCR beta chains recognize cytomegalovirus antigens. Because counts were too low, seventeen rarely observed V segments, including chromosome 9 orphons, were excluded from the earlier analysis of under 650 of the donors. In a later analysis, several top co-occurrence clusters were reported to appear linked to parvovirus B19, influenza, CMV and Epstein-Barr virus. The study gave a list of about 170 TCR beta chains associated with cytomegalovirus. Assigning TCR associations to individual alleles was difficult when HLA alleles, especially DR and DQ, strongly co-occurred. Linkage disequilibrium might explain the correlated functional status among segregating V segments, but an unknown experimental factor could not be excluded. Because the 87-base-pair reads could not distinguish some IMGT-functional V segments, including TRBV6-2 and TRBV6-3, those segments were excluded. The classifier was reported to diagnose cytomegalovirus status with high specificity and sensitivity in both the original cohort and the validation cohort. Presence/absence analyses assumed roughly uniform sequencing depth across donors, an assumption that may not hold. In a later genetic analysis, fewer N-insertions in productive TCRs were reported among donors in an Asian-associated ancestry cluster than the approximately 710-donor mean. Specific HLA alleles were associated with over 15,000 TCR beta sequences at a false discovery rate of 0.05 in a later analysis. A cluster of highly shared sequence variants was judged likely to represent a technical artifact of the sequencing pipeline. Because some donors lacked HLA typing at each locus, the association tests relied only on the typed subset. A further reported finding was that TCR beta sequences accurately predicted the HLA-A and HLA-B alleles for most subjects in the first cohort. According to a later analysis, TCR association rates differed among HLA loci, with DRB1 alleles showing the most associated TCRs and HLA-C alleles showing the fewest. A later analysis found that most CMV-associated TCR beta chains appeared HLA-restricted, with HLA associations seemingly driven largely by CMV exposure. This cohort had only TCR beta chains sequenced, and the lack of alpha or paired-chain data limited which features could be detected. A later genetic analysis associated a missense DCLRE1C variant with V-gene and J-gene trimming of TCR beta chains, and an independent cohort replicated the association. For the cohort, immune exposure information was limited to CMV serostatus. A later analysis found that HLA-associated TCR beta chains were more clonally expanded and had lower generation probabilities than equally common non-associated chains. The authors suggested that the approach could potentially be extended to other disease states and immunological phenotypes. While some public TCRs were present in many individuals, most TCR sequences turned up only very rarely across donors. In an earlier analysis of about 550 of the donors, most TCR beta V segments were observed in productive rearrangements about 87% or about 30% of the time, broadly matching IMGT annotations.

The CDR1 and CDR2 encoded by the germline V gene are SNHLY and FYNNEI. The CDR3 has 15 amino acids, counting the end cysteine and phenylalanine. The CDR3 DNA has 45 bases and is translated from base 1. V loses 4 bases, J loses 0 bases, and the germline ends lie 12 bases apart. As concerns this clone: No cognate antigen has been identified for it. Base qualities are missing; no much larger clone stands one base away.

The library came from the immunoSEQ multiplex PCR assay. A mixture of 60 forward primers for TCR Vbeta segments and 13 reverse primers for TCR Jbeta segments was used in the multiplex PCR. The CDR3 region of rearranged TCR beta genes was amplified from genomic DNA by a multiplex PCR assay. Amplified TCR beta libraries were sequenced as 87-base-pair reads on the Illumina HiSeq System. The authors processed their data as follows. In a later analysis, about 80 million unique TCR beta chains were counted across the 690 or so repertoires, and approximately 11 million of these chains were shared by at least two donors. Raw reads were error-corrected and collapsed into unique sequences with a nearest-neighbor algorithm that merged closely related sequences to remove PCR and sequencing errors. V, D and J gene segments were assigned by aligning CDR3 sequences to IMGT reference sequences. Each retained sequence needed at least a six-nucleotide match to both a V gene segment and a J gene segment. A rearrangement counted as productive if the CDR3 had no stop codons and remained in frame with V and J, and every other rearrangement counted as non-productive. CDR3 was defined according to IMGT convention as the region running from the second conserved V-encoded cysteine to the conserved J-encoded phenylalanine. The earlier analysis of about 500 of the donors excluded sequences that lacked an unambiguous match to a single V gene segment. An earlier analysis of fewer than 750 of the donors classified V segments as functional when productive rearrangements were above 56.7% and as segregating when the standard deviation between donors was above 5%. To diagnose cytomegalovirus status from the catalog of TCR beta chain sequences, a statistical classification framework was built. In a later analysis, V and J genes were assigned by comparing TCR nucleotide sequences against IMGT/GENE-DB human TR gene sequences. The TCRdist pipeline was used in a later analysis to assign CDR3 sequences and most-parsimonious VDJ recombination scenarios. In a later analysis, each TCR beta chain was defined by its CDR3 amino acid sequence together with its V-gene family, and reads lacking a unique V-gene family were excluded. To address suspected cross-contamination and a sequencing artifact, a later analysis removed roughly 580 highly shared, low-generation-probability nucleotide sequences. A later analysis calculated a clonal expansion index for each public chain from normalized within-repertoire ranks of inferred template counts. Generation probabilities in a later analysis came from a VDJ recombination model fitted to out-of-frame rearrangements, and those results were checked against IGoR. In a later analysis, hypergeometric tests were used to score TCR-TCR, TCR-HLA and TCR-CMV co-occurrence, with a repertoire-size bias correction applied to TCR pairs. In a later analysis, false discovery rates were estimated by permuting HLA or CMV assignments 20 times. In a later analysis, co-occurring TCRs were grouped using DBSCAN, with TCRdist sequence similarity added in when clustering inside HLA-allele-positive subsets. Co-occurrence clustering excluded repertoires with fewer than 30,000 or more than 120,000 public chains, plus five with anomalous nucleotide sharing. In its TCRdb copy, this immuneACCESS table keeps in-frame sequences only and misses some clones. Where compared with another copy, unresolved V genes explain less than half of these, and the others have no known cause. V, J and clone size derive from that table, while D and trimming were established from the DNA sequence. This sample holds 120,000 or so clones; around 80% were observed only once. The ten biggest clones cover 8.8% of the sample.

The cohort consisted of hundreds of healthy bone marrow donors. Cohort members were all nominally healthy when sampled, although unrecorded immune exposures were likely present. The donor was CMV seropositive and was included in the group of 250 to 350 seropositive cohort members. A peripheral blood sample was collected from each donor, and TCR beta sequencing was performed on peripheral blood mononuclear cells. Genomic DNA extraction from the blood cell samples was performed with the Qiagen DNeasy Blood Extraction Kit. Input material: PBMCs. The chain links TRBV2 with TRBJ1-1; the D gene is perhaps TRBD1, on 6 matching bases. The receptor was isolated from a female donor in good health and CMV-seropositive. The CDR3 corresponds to CASSGMDSLNTEAFF. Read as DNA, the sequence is TGTGCCAGCAGTGGGATGGACAGTTTGAACACTGAAGCTTTCTTT.